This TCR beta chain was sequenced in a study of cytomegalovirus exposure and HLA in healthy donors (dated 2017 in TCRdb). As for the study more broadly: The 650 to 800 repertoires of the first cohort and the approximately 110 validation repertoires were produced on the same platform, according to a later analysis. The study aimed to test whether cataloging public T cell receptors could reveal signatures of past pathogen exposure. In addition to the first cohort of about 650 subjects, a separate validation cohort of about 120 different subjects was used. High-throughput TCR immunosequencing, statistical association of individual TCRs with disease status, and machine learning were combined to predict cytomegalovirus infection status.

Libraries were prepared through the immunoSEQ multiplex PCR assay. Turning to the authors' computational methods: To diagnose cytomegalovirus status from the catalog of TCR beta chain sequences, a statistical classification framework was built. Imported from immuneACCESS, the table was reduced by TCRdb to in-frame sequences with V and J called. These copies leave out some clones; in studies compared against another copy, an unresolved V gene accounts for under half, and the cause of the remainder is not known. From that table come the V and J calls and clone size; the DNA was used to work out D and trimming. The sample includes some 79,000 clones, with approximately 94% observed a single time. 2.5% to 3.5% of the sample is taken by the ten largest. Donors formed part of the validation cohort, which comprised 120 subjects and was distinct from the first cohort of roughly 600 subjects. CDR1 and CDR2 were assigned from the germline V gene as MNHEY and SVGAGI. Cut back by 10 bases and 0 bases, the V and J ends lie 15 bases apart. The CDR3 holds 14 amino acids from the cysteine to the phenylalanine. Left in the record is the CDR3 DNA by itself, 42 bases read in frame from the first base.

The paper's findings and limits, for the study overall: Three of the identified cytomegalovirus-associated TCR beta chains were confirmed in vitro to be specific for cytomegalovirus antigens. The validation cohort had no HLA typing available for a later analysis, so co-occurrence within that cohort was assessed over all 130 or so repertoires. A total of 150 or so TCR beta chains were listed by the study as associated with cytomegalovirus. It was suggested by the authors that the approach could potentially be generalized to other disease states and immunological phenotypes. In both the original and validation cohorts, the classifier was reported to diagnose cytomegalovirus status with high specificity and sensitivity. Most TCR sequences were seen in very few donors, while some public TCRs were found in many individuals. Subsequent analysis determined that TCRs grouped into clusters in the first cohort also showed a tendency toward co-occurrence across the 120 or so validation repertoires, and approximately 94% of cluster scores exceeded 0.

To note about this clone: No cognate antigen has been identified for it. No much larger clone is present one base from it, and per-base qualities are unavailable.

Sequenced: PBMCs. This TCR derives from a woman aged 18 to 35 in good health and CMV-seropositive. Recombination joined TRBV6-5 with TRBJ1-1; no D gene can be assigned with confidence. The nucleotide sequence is TGTGCCACCAAAGCTACCGAGCTGAACACTGAAGCTTTCTTT. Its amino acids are CATKATELNTEAFF.